These T cell receptor beta chains were read from a single sample in a study of blood T cell repertoires in COVID-19. Libraries were prepared by immunoSEQ multiplex PCR; TCRdb keeps only in-frame clonotypes and omits some of them. The repertoire has about 70,000 clones, 81% of them found once; the top ten carry 20% to 25%. The sequencing sample was made of peripheral blood. The receptors were sampled from a woman between 65 and 79 years old with acute or convalescent COVID-19. Each CDR3 is given with its conserved first and last residue. A D gene is named only where the DNA matches it firmly. Part of the rows lack a size; the others show once, few, many or a class for expanded clones.

D gene	V gene	clone size	J gene	CDR3 protein	CDR3 DNA
.	TRBV29-1	few	TRBJ2-5	CSVGSETQYF	TGCAGCGTTGGTTCGGAGACCCAGTACTTC
TRBD1	TRBV27	.	TRBJ2-7	CASSYRDSAYEQYF	TGTGCCAGCAGTTACCGGGACAGCGCCTACGAGCAGTACTTC
TRBD1	TRBV6-6	.	TRBJ1-2	CASREGGARYGYTF	TGTGCCAGCAGGGAAGGGGGCGCGAGGTATGGCTACACCTTC
.	TRBV24-1	once	TRBJ2-1	CATSDSGGVAERYEQFF	TGTGCCACCAGTGATTCGGGTGGAGTAGCGGAACGGTATGAGCAGTTCTTC
TRBD2	TRBV6-5	.	TRBJ2-7	CASSPLGGDSYEQYF	TGTGCCAGCAGCCCCCTCGGGGGGGACTCCTACGAGCAGTACTTC
TRBD1	TRBV18	.	TRBJ2-1	CASSLLGQGYNEQFF	TGTGCCAGCTCACTCTTGGGACAGGGCTACAATGAGCAGTTCTTC
.	TRBV28	.	TRBJ1-3	CASSPGWTIYF	TGTGCCAGCAGTCCAGGGTGGACCATATATTTT
TRBD2	TRBV6-4	once	TRBJ2-2	CASSDSEAGGAGELFF	TGTGCCAGCAGTGACTCGGAAGCGGGAGGGGCCGGGGAGCTGTTTTTT
.	TRBV6-1	.	TRBJ1-5	CASSEADYGAQHF	TGTGCCAGCAGTGAAGCCGATTACGGGGCCCAGCATTTT
TRBD1	TRBV28	few	TRBJ1-1	CASSSPGQGARTEAFF	TGTGCCAGCAGTTCCCCGGGACAGGGGGCGAGAACTGAAGCTTTCTTT